Following are 21 T cell receptor beta chains from one sample sequenced in a study of OX40 agonist ivuxolimab in advanced cancers. Library preparation employed the immunoSEQ multiplex PCR assay. TCRdb's version of the immuneACCESS table is confined to in-frame rearrangements and falls short of the full clone set. An unresolved V gene accounts for under half of the shortfall where checked; the remainder is of unknown origin. For this sample the table gives 91,000 or so clones, of which around 84% were detected only once. The ten largest clonotypes hold 1.5% to 2.5% of the sample. The starting material was CD4+ or CD8+ T cells sorted from blood, obtained in a trial of the OX40 agonist ivuxolimab. Receptors originate from an adult with an advanced solid tumor such as melanoma, head and neck, liver or kidney cancer.

V gene TRBV5-4 combines with J gene TRBJ2-2; no firm D call. Germline lookup yields CDR1 SGHNT and CDR2 YYREEE (reference sequence). V lost 0 bases and J 7 bases, leaving 10 bases between the germline ends. This CDR3 comprises 14 residues. CDR3 loop: CASSLVSGDGELFF. The DNA for the CDR3 is TGTGCCAGCAGCTTGGTTAGTGGAGACGGGGAGCTGTTTTTT. Using reference TRBV5-4 and TRBJ2-2 for the parts outside the CDR3, the full variable domain is ETGVTQSPTHLIKTRGQQVTLRCSSQSGHNTVSWYQQALGQGPQFIFQYYREEENGRGNFPPRFSGLQFPNYSSELNVNALELDDSALYLCASSLVSGDGELFFGEGSRLTVL.

The chain links TRBV7-6 to TRBJ2-1, with a weak D call TRBD2 (5 bases). The germline V and J ends were trimmed by 5 bases and 11 bases, with 19 bases remaining between them. The CDR3 spans 14 residues. The germline V gene has CDR1 SGHVS and CDR2 FNYEAQ. CDR3 amino acids: CASSPGIGRDKQFF. The DNA for the CDR3 is TGTGCCAGCAGCCCTGGGATCGGACGGGATAAGCAGTTCTTC.

The chain joins TRBV7-6 to TRBJ2-1; weak D call: TRBD2 (5 bases). V lost 7 bases to trimming and J lost 6 bases, with 16 bases between them. CDR3 length equals 14 residues. Germline assignment: CDR1 SGHVS and CDR2 FNYEAQ. CDR3: CASTIQAAVNEQFF. The CDR3 DNA is TGTGCCAGCACCATTCAGGCAGCGGTCAATGAGCAGTTCTTC.

The chain carries TRBV10-3 and TRBJ2-5; TRBD2 matches 8 bases. Germline CDR1 and CDR2: ENHRY and SYGVKD. V trimming: 7 bases; J trimming: 2 bases; junction bases outside the gene matches: 6. The length of the CDR3 is 14 residues. CDR3 sequence reads: CAIKPGLGQETQYF. The CDR3 DNA follows: TGTGCCATCAAACCGGGACTAGGACAAGAGACCCAGTACTTC.

This clone came up a few times. The chain is built from TRBV5-1 and TRBJ2-3; D may be TRBD1 (7 bases). Between the trimmed V and J ends, which lost 2 bases and 0 bases, there was a span of 10 bases. This CDR3 has 15 residues. CDR1 is SGHRS and CDR2 is YFSETQ in the germline V gene. CDR3 in amino acids: CASSFRGASTDTQYF. Written as DNA, the CDR3 is TGCGCCAGCAGCTTCAGGGGGGCAAGCACAGATACGCAGTATTTT.

In its sample, this clone was seen once. The chain carries TRBV18 and TRBJ1-1; no firm D call. The V and J ends lost 3 bases and 0 bases respectively, with 8 bases between them. There are 14 residues in the CDR3. Germline-derived CDR1 and CDR2 are KGHSH and LQKENI. The CDR3 spells CASSPNTLNTEAFF. The DNA of the CDR3 is TGTGCCAGCTCACCCAACACACTGAACACTGAAGCTTTCTTT.

The genes are TRBV28 and TRBJ1-5, with 10 nucleotides matching TRBD1. Germline loops: CDR1 MDHEN, CDR2 SYDVKM. There are 14 residues in the CDR3. Losses at the gene ends were 6 bases for V and 7 bases for J; bases not matched to a gene: 6. CDR3 DNA sequence: TGTGCCAGCAGGCGACAGGGGGCGGTCCAGCCCCAGCATTTT. Its translation: CASRRQGAVQPQHF.

The V gene is TRBV6-6, the J gene TRBJ2-2, with TRBD1 as a possible D gene (6 bases). Germline assignment: CDR1 MNHNY and CDR2 SVGAGI (reference sequence). The CDR3 has 15 amino acids. The V and J ends lost 4 bases and 1 base respectively, with 10 bases between them. CDR3 DNA: TGTGCCAGCAGTTTCCCGGGACAGAACACCGGGGAGCTGTTTTTT. Its protein product is CASSFPGQNTGELFF.

V usage is TRBV6-5 and J usage is TRBJ2-3, with a possible D match to TRBD1 (5 bases). Germline loops: CDR1 MNHEY, CDR2 SVGAGI. This CDR3 region has 14 residues. The germline V and J ends were trimmed by 0 bases and 3 bases, with 7 bases remaining between them. In nucleotides, the CDR3 is TGTGCCAGCAGTTACTCGCACAGGACAGATACGCAGTATTTT. Amino acids: CASSYSHRTDTQYF.

The chain uses TRBV2 and TRBJ1-5, with D unresolved. This CDR3 is built from 14 residues. Trimming left V 2 bases short and J 1 base short, with 6 bases between. Per germline, CDR1 SNHLY and CDR2 FYNNEI. The DNA of the CDR3 is TGTGCCAGCAGTGAATACGGGAGCAATCAGCCCCAGCATTTT. It encodes CASSEYGSNQPQHF. The whole variable domain, remainder taken from reference TRBV2 and TRBJ1-5, is EPEVTQTPSHQVTQMGQEVILRCVPISNHLYFYWYRQILGQKVEFLVSFYNNEISEKSEIFDDQFSVERPDGSNFTLKIRSTKLEDSAMYFCASSEYGSNQPQHFGDGTRLSIL.

The chain recombines TRBV28 with TRBJ2-5; 8 positions agree with TRBD2. Germline loops: CDR1 MDHEN, CDR2 SYDVKM. V was pared by 5 bases and J by 4 bases, with 9 bases of the junction left unmatched. This CDR3 region has 15 residues. The chain's CDR3 is CASSESGRRGETQYF. CDR3 bases: TGTGCCAGCAGTGAAAGCGGGAGAAGGGGAGAGACCCAGTACTTC.

The count of this clone is one. This sequence joins TRBV7-2 and TRBJ2-1; 7 positions match TRBD1. CDR3 length equals 14 residues. The germline CDR1 and CDR2 sequences are SGHTA and FQGNSA. The V segment lost 5 bases and the J segment 9 bases; nucleotides outside the gene matches: 10. Here the CDR3 reads CASSRQGVGGEQFF. The CDR3 nucleotides read TGTGCCAGCAGCCGACAGGGCGTCGGAGGTGAGCAGTTCTTC.

This clone was observed a few times. The chain combines TRBV2 with TRBJ2-7, with 9 bases that match TRBD1. From germline, CDR1 is SNHLY and CDR2 FYNNEI. The CDR3 length is 17 residues. With 2 bases clipped from V and 3 bases from J, the junction kept 11 bases outside the gene matches. CDR3 nucleotides: TGTGCCAGCAGTGAATTTTTCGGGACAGGGCTCCTCTACGAGCAGTACTTC. As protein: CASSEFFGTGLLYEQYF. Filled out from reference TRBV2 and TRBJ2-7, the complete variable domain reads EPEVTQTPSHQVTQMGQEVILRCVPISNHLYFYWYRQILGQKVEFLVSFYNNEISEKSEIFDDQFSVERPDGSNFTLKIRSTKLEDSAMYFCASSEFFGTGLLYEQYFGPGTRLTVT.

This chain connects TRBV11-2 to TRBJ2-2, with 8 bases matching TRBD2. Germline CDR1 SGHAT, CDR2 FQNNGV. Losses at the gene ends were 5 bases for V and 4 bases for J; bases not matched to a gene: 9. This CDR3 comprises 16 residues. The CDR3 DNA reads TGTGCCAGCAGCCGACAAGCGGGAGCGGGCACCGGGGAGCTGTTTTTT. This encodes CASSRQAGAGTGELFF.

The chain uses TRBV29-1 and TRBJ2-1, with D tentatively TRBD2 (5 bases). The germline V and J ends were trimmed by 6 bases and 4 bases, with 7 bases remaining between them. CDR3 size: 11 residues. From germline, CDR1 is SQVTM and CDR2 ANQGSEA. In nucleotides, the CDR3 is TGCAGCGTGGGAGAATACAATGAGCAGTTCTTC. Translated, it gives CSVGEYNEQFF.

V usage is TRBV29-1 and J usage is TRBJ2-7; TRBD1 agrees at 11 bases. The CDR3 runs to 12 residues. Germline lookup yields CDR1 SQVTM and CDR2 ANQGSEA. J was trimmed by 7 bases and V by 7 bases; bases with no gene match: 6. CDR3 sequence reads: CSGRTGGREQYF. The CDR3 nucleotides read TGCAGCGGGAGGACAGGGGGCAGGGAGCAGTACTTC.

The chain is built from TRBV5-1 and TRBJ2-7; D perhaps matches TRBD2 (5 bases). Trimming removed 1 base at V and 7 bases at J, with 15 bases between. Germline V CDR1 and CDR2: SGHRS, YFSETQ. CDR3 length: 14 residues. CDR3 region: CASSLSGLPREQYF. CDR3 nucleotides: TGCGCCAGCAGCTTGAGCGGCCTTCCTAGAGAGCAGTACTTC.

Comment on this clone: This specimen includes other DNA sequences encoding the same CDR3. The chain links TRBV5-1 to TRBJ2-7; 7 nucleotides agree with TRBD1. After removal of 2 bases from V and 2 bases from J, the junction contained 1 base not matched to a gene. This CDR3 has 13 amino acids. Looked up from germline, CDR1 is SGHRS and CDR2 is YFSETQ. CDR3 nucleotides: TGCGCCAGCAGCTTACAGGGGCCCTACGAGCAGTACTTC. Amino acid sequence: CASSLQGPYEQYF.

The chain combines TRBV5-1 with TRBJ1-2, with a possible D match to TRBD1 (6 bases). Trimming pared 0 bases from V and 8 bases from J, leaving 17 bases between. Per germline, CDR1 SGHRS and CDR2 YFSETQ. The CDR3 extends over 15 amino acids. The CDR3 reads CASSLAAAEGGGYTF. The CDR3 bases are TGCGCCAGCAGCTTGGCCGCCGCAGAAGGGGGGGGCTACACCTTC. The complete variable domain, with remaining parts taken from reference TRBV5-1 and TRBJ1-2, reads KAGVTQTPRYLIKTRGQQVTLSCSPISGHRSVSWYQQTPGQGLQFLFEYFSETQRNKGNFPGRFSGRQFSNSRSEMNVSTLELGDSALYLCASSLAAAEGGGYTFGSGTRLTVV.

The chain combines TRBV19 with TRBJ2-3; 12 bases fit TRBD2. The germline gives CDR1 LNHDA, CDR2 SQIVND (reference sequence). The CDR3 sequence is 18 residues long. V lost 4 bases and J lost 4; bases outside the gene matches: 12. CDR3 nucleotides: TGTGCCAGTAGTACTCGACTAGCGGGAGAGGGGCGGGCAGATACGCAGTATTTT. Its translation is CASSTRLAGEGRADTQYF.

This chain uses TRBV28 with TRBJ1-2; D unclear. The CDR3 runs 13 residues. V shed 4 bases and J shed 5 bases, with 11 bases lying between them. In germline, CDR1 is MDHEN, CDR2 SYDVKM. Here the CDR3 reads CASSSGAYYGYTF. CDR3 sequence (DNA): TGTGCCAGCAGTTCTGGAGCCTATTATGGCTACACCTTC.